Listed here are 13 T cell receptor beta chains from one sample, sequenced in a study of vaccination effects on CD4 cells after COVID-19. These receptors are not linked to any known antigen. The method was immunoSEQ multiplex PCR; TCRdb's version includes in-frame clones alone and lacks a portion of them. The sample carries roughly 70,000 clones, 70% to 85% recorded once. Before sequencing, viral peptide pools were used by the ViraFEST assay to expand antigen-specific CD4+ T cells. Isolating CD4+ T cells followed about 10 days of culture. Participants received two doses of either the BNT162b2 or mRNA-1273 vaccine. Sequenced material: CD4+ T cells from PBMCs cultured with HCoV-229E spike peptides, taken after COVID-19 vaccination. These receptor sequences come from a human donor who received a COVID-19 vaccine.

This chain uses TRBV6-5 with TRBJ2-7; D possibly corresponds to TRBD1 (6 bases). This CDR3 contains 13 residues. The germline V and J ends were trimmed by 10 bases and 5 bases, with 18 bases remaining between them. From germline, CDR1 is MNHEY and CDR2 SVGAGI. The CDR3 region has the DNA TGTGCCACCCTCGGGGCAGGGGTCCACGAGCAGTACGTC. Translated, it gives CATLGAGVHEQYV.

The rearrangement joins TRBV2 to TRBJ1-1, with D possibly TRBD1 on 5 matching bases. Trimming took 6 bases from V and 4 from J, leaving 12 bases between them. Germline CDR1 is SNHLY and CDR2 is FYNNEI. This CDR3 is built from 13 residues. The CDR3 DNA reads TGTGCCAGCAGCTCGGTTGGGACCACTGAAGCTTTCTTT. It encodes CASSSVGTTEAFF.

The genes are TRBV5-5 and TRBJ2-7; either TRBD1 or TRBD2 may supply D (5 bases each). CDR3 length: 15 residues. CDR1 and CDR2 (germline): SGHKS, YYEKEE (reference sequence). V was pared by 4 bases and J by 0 bases, with 14 bases between. The CDR3 sequence is CASSPGQVSSYEQYV. The CDR3 DNA reads TGTGCCAGCAGCCCGGGGCAGGTCAGCTCCTACGAGCAGTACGTC.

The chain uses TRBV28 and TRBJ2-7; D is undetermined. Germline CDR1 and CDR2: MDHEN and SYDVKM. The V and J ends lost 7 bases and 0 bases respectively, with 7 bases between them. CDR3 length: 12 residues. In DNA, the CDR3 is TGTGCCAGCACCAAAGACTCCTACGAGCAGTACGTC. Translated, it gives CASTKDSYEQYV.

The chain joins TRBV7-9 to TRBJ2-5; possible D gene TRBD1, 6 bases. V was pared by 5 bases and J by 3 bases, with 22 bases between. Germline V gives CDR1 SEHNR, CDR2 FQNEAQ (reference sequence). The CDR3 covers 17 residues. CDR3 in DNA: TGTGCCAGCAGCCTCAAACGACCGGACAGTTATGAAGAGACCCAGTACTTC. Residues: CASSLKRPDSYEETQYF.

The V and J genes are TRBV6-1 and TRBJ2-7; 7 bases map to TRBD1. The CDR3 contains 14 residues. The ends lost 3 bases at V and 5 bases at J; junction bases unmatched: 7. Germline CDR1 MNHNS, CDR2 SASEGT. CDR3 in DNA: TGTGCCAGCAGTGATTTTACAGGGACAGACGAGCAGTACGTC. Its translation: CASSDFTGTDEQYV.

The chain is built from TRBV7-2 and TRBJ1-6, with 7 bases identical to TRBD1. Trimming cost V 7 bases and J 6 bases; bases outside gene matches: 12. CDR1 SGHTA and CDR2 FQGNSA come from the germline V gene. The CDR3 is 16 amino acids. The CDR3: CASTSETGFFNSPLHF. The CDR3 nucleotides read TGTGCCAGCACCTCAGAGACAGGGTTTTTTAATTCACCCCTCCACTTT. The whole variable domain, remainder taken from reference TRBV7-2 and TRBJ1-6, is GAGVSQSPSNKVTEKGKDVELRCDPISGHTALYWYRQSLGQGLEFLIYFQGNSAPDKSGLPSDRFSAERTGGSVSTLTIQRTQQEDSAVYLCASTSETGFFNSPLHFGNGTRLTVT.

The rearrangement joins TRBV14 to TRBJ2-6, with D perhaps being TRBD1 or TRBD2 (5 bases each). The V gene lost 2 bases and the J gene lost 4 bases, with 9 bases spanning the gap. The CDR3 is 15 amino acids. In germline, CDR1 is SGHDN, CDR2 FVKESK. The CDR3 loop reads CASSQRGAGANVLTF. CDR3 DNA: TGTGCCAGCAGCCAACGAGGGGCCGGGGCCAACGTCCTGACTTTC.

The chain couples TRBV2 to TRBJ2-5, with a tentative D call TRBD1 (6 bases). CDR1 is SNHLY and CDR2 is FYNNEI in the germline V gene. CDR3 length: 15 amino acids. Trimming cost V 4 bases and J 1 base, with 13 bases left between them. In nucleotides, the CDR3 is TGTGCCAGCAGTGTACAAAGGACAGCCCAAGAGACCCAGTACTTC. This encodes CASSVQRTAQETQYF. Full variable domain (missing parts from reference TRBV2 and TRBJ2-5): EPEVTQTPSHQVTQMGQEVILRCVPISNHLYFYWYRQILGQKVEFLVSFYNNEISEKSEIFDDQFSVERPDGSNFTLKIRSTKLEDSAMYFCASSVQRTAQETQYFGPGTRLLVL.

The genes are TRBV7-2 and TRBJ1-1; a weak D match, TRBD1 (5 bases). Trimming stripped 3 bases from V and 0 bases from J, with 20 bases between. CDR1 SGHTA and CDR2 FQGNSA come from the germline V gene. The length of the CDR3 is 18 residues. CDR3: CASSLRDPHSRVNTEAFF. For the CDR3, the DNA is TGTGCCAGCAGCTTGCGGGACCCGCACTCCCGAGTGAACACTGAAGCTTTCTTT.

This chain connects TRBV13 to TRBJ2-4; D possibly corresponds to TRBD2 (5 bases). CDR1 PRHDT and CDR2 FYEKMQ come from the germline V gene (reference sequence). The ends were cut back, 5 bases at V and 1 base at J, with 15 bases in the middle. The length of the CDR3 is 16 residues. The CDR3 nucleotides read TGTGCCAGCAGCAATCACGAGCCGGGGGCCAAAAACATTCAGTACTTC. Translating it yields CASSNHEPGAKNIQYF.

The chain employs TRBV25-1 and TRBJ2-3; maybe TRBD1 (5 bases). Germline loops: CDR1 MGHDK, CDR2 SYGVNS. The V gene lost 5 bases and the J gene lost 0 bases, with 12 bases spanning the gap. There are 15 residues in the CDR3. CDR3: CASSKGVTSTDTQYF. As DNA, the CDR3 is TGTGCCAGCAGTAAAGGGGTGACTAGCACAGATACGCAGTATTTT. The whole variable domain, filled in from reference TRBV25-1 and TRBJ2-3, reads EADIYQTPRYLVIGTGKKITLECSQTMGHDKMYWYQQDPGMELHLIHYSYGVNSTEKGDLSSESTVSRIRTEHFPLTLESARPSHTSQYLCASSKGVTSTDTQYFGPGTRLTVL.

This clone showed up just a few times. The rearrangement joins TRBV9 to TRBJ1-4; possibly TRBD1 for D (6 bases). CDR3 length: 15 residues. V was clipped by 3 bases and J by 4 bases, with 13 bases between them. Germline loops: CDR1 SGDLS, CDR2 YYNGEE. DNA of the CDR3: TGTGCCAGCAGCGGACCGGGACATGTTAATGAAAAACTGTTTTTT. Its translation is CASSGPGHVNEKLFF. The entire variable domain, with the rest obtained from reference TRBV9 and TRBJ1-4, is as follows: DSGVTQTPKHLITATGQRVTLRCSPRSGDLSVYWYQQSLDQGLQFLIQYYNGEERAKGNILERFSAQQFPDLHSELNLSSLELGDSALYFCASSGPGHVNEKLFFGSGTQLSVL.